This T cell receptor beta chain was obtained from a study of blood T cell repertoires in COVID-19. Looked up from germline, CDR1 is MRHNA and CDR2 is SNTAGT. V shed 4 bases, J shed 0 bases, and the junction held 2 bases outside the gene matches. The CDR3 length is 17 residues. Here immunoSEQ multiplex PCR was the method, and the copy in TCRdb shows in-frame clones only, minus some. The sample holds tens of thousands of clones, around 87% seen once. The sample taken for sequencing was peripheral blood. This clonotype was sampled from a human donor with acute or convalescent COVID-19. The donor label of this sample is uncertain. V is TRBV6-4 and J is TRBJ2-3, with 15 bases aligning to TRBD2. The CDR3 region has the DNA TGTGCCAGCAGTGCCGGACTAGCGGGGGGGAGCACAGATACGCAGTATTTT. Protein product: CASSAGLAGGSTDTQYF.